The rows below give T cell receptor beta chains drawn from one sample of a study of STAT3 mutations in large granular lymphocyte leukemia. Some clones are missing from TCRdb's copy, which holds only in-frame ones; the method was immunoSEQ multiplex PCR. The repertoire includes 10,000 to 15,000 clones, about nine tenths of them detected once, and around 35% sits in the top ten. What was sequenced was peripheral blood mononuclear cells. These receptors all stem from a middle-aged man with T-cell large granular lymphocyte leukemia. Some clones in this sample may be carry-over from other donors' samples. Each CDR3 is given with its conserved first and last residue. Each record gives: J gene, V gene, clone size, CDR3 length, D gene, CDR3 protein, CDR3 DNA. D genes are given only for firm matches. Not all rows give a size; the values are once, few, many and, for expanded clones, a class.

TRBJ1-2 TRBV5-1 - 15 TRBD1 CASSIRDRVTYGYTF TGCGCCAGCAGCATCCGGGACAGGGTTACCTATGGCTACACCTTC
TRBJ1-2 TRBV30 - 11 - CAWSAGYGYTF TGTGCCTGGAGTGCAGGGTATGGCTACACCTTC
TRBJ1-1 TRBV7-9 - 14 - CASRGGRTNTEAFF TGTGCCAGCAGAGGTGGGCGGACGAACACTGAAGCTTTCTTT
TRBJ2-3 TRBV5-1 - 18 - CASSLDPPGSSGTDTQYF TGCGCCAGCAGCTTGGACCCCCCAGGGTCCAGCGGCACAGATACGCAGTATTTT
TRBJ1-2 TRBV30 - 14 - CAWSVLGARGGYTF TGTGCCTGGAGTGTACTGGGGGCTCGGGGAGGCTACACCTTC
TRBJ2-5 TRBV7-8 - 15 TRBD2 CASSPVTSVGETQYF TGTGCCAGCAGCCCGGTGACTAGCGTTGGGGAGACCCAGTACTTC
TRBJ2-5 TRBV7-2 - 16 TRBD1 CASSPNPTGVAETQYF TGTGCCAGCAGCCCCAACCCGACAGGGGTGGCAGAGACCCAGTACTTC
TRBJ2-2 TRBV7-9 - 14 TRBD2 CASSSGVSTGELFF TGTGCCAGCAGTAGCGGGGTATCCACCGGGGAGCTGTTTTTT
TRBJ2-3 TRBV19 - 14 - CASGRGVSTDTQYF TGTGCCAGTGGGAGAGGGGTGAGCACAGATACGCAGTATTTT
TRBJ2-4 TRBV7-9 - 16 - CASSSTAILAKNIQYF TGTGCCAGCAGCTCGACAGCTATTCTAGCCAAAAACATTCAGTACTTC
TRBJ2-7 TRBV27 - 13 - CASSPGRGYEQYF TGTGCCAGCAGCCCAGGCAGGGGCTACGAGCAGTACTTC
TRBJ2-1 TRBV7-9 - 16 - CASSQVGFFAYNEQFF TGTGCCAGCAGCCAGGTAGGCTTTTTCGCCTACAATGAGCAGTTCTTC
TRBJ2-7 TRBV5-4 - 15 TRBD1 CASSLGQGKSYEQYF TGTGCCAGCAGCTTGGGACAGGGAAAATCCTACGAGCAGTACTTC
TRBJ1-5 TRBV6-6 few 13 - CASTDSWDQPQHF TGTGCCAGCACCGACAGTTGGGATCAGCCCCAGCATTTT
TRBJ2-2 TRBV5-1 - 15 TRBD1 CASSPQQGAIGELFF TGCGCCAGCAGCCCTCAACAGGGGGCGATCGGGGAGCTGTTTTTT
TRBJ2-3 TRBV29-1 - 13 TRBD1 CSGGQGLGDTQYF TGCAGCGGAGGACAGGGACTTGGTGATACGCAGTATTTT
TRBJ2-5 TRBV5-6 - 15 - CASTTDWVRGETQYF TGTGCCAGCACCACAGATTGGGTACGGGGCGAGACCCAGTACTTC
TRBJ1-6 TRBV5-6 - 14 - CASSLREANSPLHF TGTGCCAGCAGCTTGAGGGAAGCGAATTCACCCCTCCACTTT
TRBJ2-3 TRBV7-9 - 15 - CASRPPGRYPPTQYF TGTGCCAGCAGGCCCCCCGGGCGGTATCCACCTACGCAGTATTTT
TRBJ2-6 TRBV18 - 15 TRBD1 CASSPDRAGANVLTF TGTGCCAGCTCACCGGACAGGGCCGGGGCCAACGTCCTGACTTTC
TRBJ1-5 TRBV7-9 - 15 TRBD1 CASSLTGGADQPQHF TGTGCCAGCAGCCTTACAGGGGGCGCGGATCAGCCCCAGCATTTT
TRBJ1-6 TRBV7-9 - 13 - CASSLEGNSPLHF TGTGCCAGCAGCTTAGAGGGTAATTCACCCCTCCACTTT
TRBJ1-5 TRBV18 - 16 TRBD1 CASSPGQGAGNQPQHF TGTGCCAGCTCACCGGGGCAGGGGGCGGGAAATCAGCCCCAGCATTTT
TRBJ1-1 TRBV5-4 large 15 - CASSLPGYRATEAFF TGTGCCAGCAGCTTGCCAGGATACAGGGCCACTGAAGCTTTCTTT
TRBJ2-7 TRBV27 - 13 - CASGISATLGQYF TGTGCCAGCGGCATTTCGGCTACCTTGGGGCAGTACTTC
TRBJ1-1 TRBV10-3 - 18 - CAISEGMSGRRPSTEAFF TGTGCCATCAGTGAGGGGATGTCGGGCCGCAGACCAAGCACTGAAGCTTTCTTT
TRBJ1-4 TRBV30 once 13 TRBD1 CACQGGFGEKLFF TGTGCCTGCCAGGGGGGGTTTGGTGAAAAACTGTTTTTT
TRBJ1-2 TRBV4-3 - 17 - CASSRMTRDKRNYGYTF TGCGCCAGCAGCCGTATGACTAGGGACAAGCGAAACTATGGCTACACCTTC
TRBJ2-5 TRBV19 - 14 - CASSTTGFQETQYF TGTGCCAGTAGCACTACAGGGTTCCAAGAGACCCAGTACTTC
TRBJ2-6 TRBV12-5 once 18 - CASGTLNAGQSRANVLTF TGTGCTAGTGGTACTCTGAATGCAGGACAAAGTCGGGCCAACGTCCTGACTTTC
TRBJ2-5 TRBV5-1 - 15 TRBD1 CASSLHGTGDETQYF TGCGCCAGCAGCCTCCATGGGACAGGAGATGAGACCCAGTACTTC
TRBJ2-7 TRBV7-9 - 16 TRBD2 CASSPRSSGGSYEQYF TGTGCCAGCAGCCCTCGCTCTAGCGGGGGTTCCTACGAGCAGTACTTC
TRBJ2-3 TRBV10-3 - 10 - CAGGTDTQYF TGTGCCGGGGGCACAGATACGCAGTATTTT
TRBJ1-1 TRBV19 - 15 TRBD1 CASSTQTGMNTEAFF TGTGCCAGTAGTACTCAGACAGGGATGAACACTGAAGCTTTCTTT
TRBJ2-2 TRBV4-3 - 13 - CASSQGATGELFF TGCGCCAGCAGCCAAGGGGCCACCGGGGAGCTGTTTTTT
TRBJ2-1 TRBV7-3 - 15 - CASSPEVGSYNEQFF TGTGCCAGCAGCCCCGAGGTGGGCTCCTACAATGAGCAGTTCTTC
TRBJ2-7 TRBV28 few 14 TRBD1 CASSLVWTGASHYF TGTGCCAGCAGTTTGGTTTGGACAGGGGCGAGCCATTACTTC
TRBJ2-3 TRBV2 - 11 - CAGRLEQTQYF TGTGCCGGCCGACTAGAGCAGACGCAGTATTTT
TRBJ1-5 TRBV15 - 16 - CATSRTRGRNNQPQHF TGTGCCACCAGCAGAACCAGGGGCAGGAATAATCAGCCCCAGCATTTT
TRBJ2-1 TRBV27 - 13 TRBD1 CASSWTGDNEQFF TGTGCCAGCAGTTGGACAGGAGACAATGAGCAGTTCTTC
TRBJ2-1 TRBV18 - 12 - CASSPRPDEQFF TGTGCCAGCTCACCGCGCCCGGATGAGCAGTTCTTC
TRBJ2-7 TRBV11-2 - 15 TRBD2 CASRREGYSSYEQYF TGTGCCAGCAGACGGGAGGGGTATAGCTCCTACGAGCAGTACTTC
TRBJ2-7 TRBV27 once 15 - CASSFKWGLTYEQYF TGTGCCAGCAGTTTTAAGTGGGGCCTCACCTACGAGCAGTACTTC
TRBJ2-7 TRBV7-2 - 15 - CASSEGVSSSYEQYF TGTGCCAGCAGCGAGGGGGTGTCTAGCTCCTACGAGCAGTACTTC
TRBJ1-2 TRBV29-1 - 12 - CSVVGLGDGYTF TGCAGCGTTGTGGGCCTCGGGGATGGCTACACCTTC
TRBJ2-7 TRBV5-1 - 15 - CASSFNVGGPYEQYF TGCGCCAGCAGCTTTAACGTTGGGGGCCCCTACGAGCAGTACTTC
TRBJ2-1 TRBV14 - 15 - CASSQVQGRGGEQFF TGTGCCAGCAGCCAAGTCCAGGGGCGTGGAGGGGAGCAGTTCTTC
TRBJ2-2 TRBV29-1 - 14 - CSVGVSLNTGELFF TGCAGCGTTGGTGTCAGCTTGAACACCGGGGAGCTGTTTTTT
TRBJ1-1 TRBV5-1 - 15 - CASRGAGQSNTEAFF TGCGCCAGCAGAGGGGCAGGACAATCGAACACTGAAGCTTTCTTT
TRBJ2-7 TRBV10-3 - 18 TRBD2 CAISDGGLAGASGDEQYF TGTGCCATCAGTGATGGGGGACTAGCGGGGGCCTCCGGGGACGAGCAGTACTTC
TRBJ1-5 TRBV15 - 16 - CATSREGIEGGRPQHF TGTGCCACCAGCAGAGAAGGAATAGAGGGCGGGAGGCCCCAGCATTTT
TRBJ1-2 TRBV30 - 13 TRBD1 CAAGQGGMIRYTF TGTGCCGCCGGACAGGGGGGAATGATCCGCTACACCTTC
TRBJ2-5 TRBV5-1 - 16 TRBD1 CASSLGTDGPGETQYF TGCGCCAGCAGTCTAGGGACAGACGGTCCCGGGGAGACCCAGTACTTC
TRBJ1-6 TRBV6-5 - 14 - CASSYSTGREPLHF TGTGCCAGCAGTTACTCCACTGGTCGAGAACCCCTCCACTTT
TRBJ2-4 TRBV4-1 - 16 - CASSQVLALAKNIQYF TGCGCCAGCAGCCAAGTGCTGGCTCTAGCAAAAAACATTCAGTACTTC
TRBJ2-2 TRBV2 - 17 TRBD2 CASKSPLASGGTGELFF TGTGCCAGCAAGAGCCCCCTGGCTAGCGGGGGGACCGGGGAGCTGTTTTTT
TRBJ2-4 TRBV7-8 - 13 - CASSSETKNIQYF TGTGCCAGCAGCTCCGAGACCAAAAACATTCAGTACTTC